The present T cell receptor (beta chain) was sequenced within a study of T-cell memory formation after mild COVID-19. The CDR3 is 15 residues long. V was pared by 1 base and J by 5 bases, with 14 bases between. The germline V gene has CDR1 MGHRA and CDR2 YSYEKL. This clonotype appeared a few times. Employing constant-segment primers, 5'RACE generated TCR alpha and TCR beta cDNA libraries bearing sample barcodes and UMIs. Each CDR3 protein gets one entry after TCRdb re-called the 5' RACE reads with MiXCR. The sample lists under 450,000 distinct CDR3 sequences, 13% to 15% occurring once. The receptor's source is a man aged 18 to 30 who had mild COVID-19 (a few samples of this study predate the infection). Cell type and time point are not known. The material sequenced was PBMCs or a T cell subset sorted from them (not recorded which). The rearrangement uses TRBV4-1 and TRBJ2-5, with D unclear. The CDR3 region has the DNA TGCGCCAGCAGCCAAGGTCGACCGGGCTCGGAGACCCAGTACTTC. Translated, it gives CASSQGRPGSETQYF.